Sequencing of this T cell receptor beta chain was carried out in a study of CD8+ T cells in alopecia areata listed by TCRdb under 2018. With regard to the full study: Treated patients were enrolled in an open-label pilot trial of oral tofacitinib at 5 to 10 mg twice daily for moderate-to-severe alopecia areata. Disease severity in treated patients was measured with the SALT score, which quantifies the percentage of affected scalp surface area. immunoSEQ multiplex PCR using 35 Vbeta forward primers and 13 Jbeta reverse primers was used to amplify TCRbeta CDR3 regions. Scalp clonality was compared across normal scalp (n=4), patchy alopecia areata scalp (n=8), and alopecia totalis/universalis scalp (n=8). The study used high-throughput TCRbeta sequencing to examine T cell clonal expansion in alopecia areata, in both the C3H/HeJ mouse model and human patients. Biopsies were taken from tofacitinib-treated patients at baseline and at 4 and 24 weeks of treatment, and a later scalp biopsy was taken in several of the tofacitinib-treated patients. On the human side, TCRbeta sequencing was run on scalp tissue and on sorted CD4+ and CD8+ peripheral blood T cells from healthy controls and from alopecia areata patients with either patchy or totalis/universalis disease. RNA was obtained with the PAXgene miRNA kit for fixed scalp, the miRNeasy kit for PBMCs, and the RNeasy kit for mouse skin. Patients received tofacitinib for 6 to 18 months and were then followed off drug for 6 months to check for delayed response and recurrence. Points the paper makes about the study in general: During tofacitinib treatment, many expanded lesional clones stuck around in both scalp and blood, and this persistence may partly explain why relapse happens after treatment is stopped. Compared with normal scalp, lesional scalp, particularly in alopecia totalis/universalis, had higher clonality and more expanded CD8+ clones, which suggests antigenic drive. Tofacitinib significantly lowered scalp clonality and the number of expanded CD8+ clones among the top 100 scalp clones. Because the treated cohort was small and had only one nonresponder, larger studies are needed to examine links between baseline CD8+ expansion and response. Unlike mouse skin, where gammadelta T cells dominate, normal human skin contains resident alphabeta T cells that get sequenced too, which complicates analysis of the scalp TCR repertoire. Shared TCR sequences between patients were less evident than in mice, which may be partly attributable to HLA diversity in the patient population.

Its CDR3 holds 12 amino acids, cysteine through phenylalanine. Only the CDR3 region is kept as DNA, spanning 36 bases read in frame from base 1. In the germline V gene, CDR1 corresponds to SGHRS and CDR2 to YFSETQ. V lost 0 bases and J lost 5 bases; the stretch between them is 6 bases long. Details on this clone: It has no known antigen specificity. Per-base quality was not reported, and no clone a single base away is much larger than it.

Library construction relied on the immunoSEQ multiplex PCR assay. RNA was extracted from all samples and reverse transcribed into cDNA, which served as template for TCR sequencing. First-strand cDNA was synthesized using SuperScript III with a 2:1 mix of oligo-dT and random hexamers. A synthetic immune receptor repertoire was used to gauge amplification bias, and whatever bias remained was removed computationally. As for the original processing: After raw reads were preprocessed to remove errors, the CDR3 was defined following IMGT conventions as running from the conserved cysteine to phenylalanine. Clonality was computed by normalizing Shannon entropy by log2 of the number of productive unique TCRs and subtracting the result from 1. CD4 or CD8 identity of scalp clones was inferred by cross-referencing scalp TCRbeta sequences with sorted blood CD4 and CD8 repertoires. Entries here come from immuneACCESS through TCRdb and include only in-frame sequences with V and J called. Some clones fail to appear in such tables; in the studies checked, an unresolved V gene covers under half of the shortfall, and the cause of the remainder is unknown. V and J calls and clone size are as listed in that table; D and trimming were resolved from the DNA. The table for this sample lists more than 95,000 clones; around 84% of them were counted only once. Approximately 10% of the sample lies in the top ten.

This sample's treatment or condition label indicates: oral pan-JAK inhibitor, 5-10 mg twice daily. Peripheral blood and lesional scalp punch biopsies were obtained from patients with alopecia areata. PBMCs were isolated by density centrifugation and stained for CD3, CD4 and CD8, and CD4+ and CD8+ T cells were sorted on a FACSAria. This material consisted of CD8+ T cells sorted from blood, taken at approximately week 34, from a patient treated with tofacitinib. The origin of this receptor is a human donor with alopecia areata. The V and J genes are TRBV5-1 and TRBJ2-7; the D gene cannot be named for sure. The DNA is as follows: TGCGCCAGCAGCTTGGCAGCCCACGAGCAGTACTTC. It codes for CASSLAAHEQYF.